These 3 T cell receptor beta chains were all obtained from the same sample, sequenced in a study of identifying expanded T cells in peripheral blood. Generated by immunoSEQ multiplex PCR, the TCRdb table keeps only in-frame clones and is missing some. The sample has 80,000 to 90,000 clones; around 89% are singletons. The sequencing sample was made of blood. The receptors were gathered from a person aged 18 to 75 in good health.

This clone was seen only once. This chain connects TRBV6-1 to TRBJ2-7; D gene unclear. Germline-derived CDR1 and CDR2 are MNHNS and SASEGT. V lost 7 bases to trimming and J lost 2 bases, with 6 bases between them. This CDR3 is 11 amino acids long. DNA for the CDR3: TGTGCCAGCACCGCCCCCTACGAGCAGTACTTC. Translation: CASTAPYEQYF.

The CDR3 loop reads CASSLRLDTTDTQYF. DNA of the CDR3: TGTGCCAGCAGCTTACGACTAGACACCACAGATACGCAGTATTTT. This rearrangement joins TRBV7-6 to TRBJ2-3; TRBD2 might be the D (6 bases). The V gene's germline CDR1 is SGHVS and CDR2 FNYEAQ. This CDR3 region has 15 residues. V lost 2 bases and J 2 bases, leaving 11 bases between the germline ends.

The sample holds many counts of this clone. The chain recombines TRBV28 with TRBJ2-1, with TRBD1 matching over 7 bases. The germline V gene has CDR1 MDHEN and CDR2 SYDVKM. Trimming took 5 bases from V and 3 from J; bases not matched to a gene: 7. This CDR3 has 15 amino acids. CDR3 nucleotide sequence: TGTGCCAGCAGTCCCCGACAGGGCCTCTACAATGAGCAGTTCTTC. Protein product: CASSPRQGLYNEQFF. Drawing the rest from reference TRBV28 and TRBJ2-1, the complete variable domain is DVKVTQSSRYLVKRTGEKVFLECVQDMDHENMFWYRQDPGLGLRLIYFSYDVKMKEKGDIPEGYSVSREKKERFSLILESASTNQTSMYLCASSPRQGLYNEQFFGPGTRLTVL.